These 30 T cell receptor beta chains came from one sample sequenced in a study of T cells after yellow fever vaccination. TCRdb re-derived calls from the 5' RACE reads in MiXCR, one entry per CDR3 protein. The sample lists hundreds of thousands of distinct CDR3 sequences; roughly 9% were seen once. Sequencing used CD4+ T cells sorted from PBMCs, obtained 5 days after the yellow fever booster vaccination. Receptor source: a man aged 18-30 years who received the YFV17D yellow fever vaccine.

This clonotype has just a few counts. The chain couples TRBV5-1 to TRBJ1-2; D is possibly TRBD1 (6 bases). Trimming shortened V by 0 bases and J by 4 bases, and 19 bases separated the two germline ends. The germline CDR1 and CDR2 sequences are SGHRS and YFSETQ. The CDR3 is made up of 17 amino acids. The CDR3: CASSLGQAFLGSYGYTF. The CDR3 nucleotides read TGCGCCAGCAGCTTGGGACAGGCTTTTCTTGGTAGCTATGGCTACACCTTC.

The rearrangement joins TRBV6-1 to TRBJ2-1; TRBD2 agrees at 11 bases. Germline lookup yields CDR1 MNHNS and CDR2 SASEGT. V gave up 6 bases and J gave up 3 bases; unmatched junction bases: 4. The CDR3 length is 15 residues. The CDR3 DNA reads TGTGCCAGCAGCCGAGGGACTAGCGGCTACAATGAGCAGTTCTTC. Amino acids: CASSRGTSGYNEQFF.

The sample holds a few counts of this clonotype. The CDR3 DNA sequence: TGCAGCGTAGAGGGACAGGGAGGGGCGGATGAGCAGTTCTTC. This codes for CSVEGQGGADEQFF. The chain has TRBV29-1 and TRBJ2-1; 9 bases are shared with TRBD1. With V trimmed by 6 bases and J by 8 bases, 11 bases remained unmatched. This CDR3 has 14 amino acids. In germline, CDR1 is SQVTM, CDR2 ANQGSEA.

This chain connects TRBV4-3 to TRBJ1-5; the D gene is possibly TRBD1 (6 bases). Germline assignment: CDR1 LGHNA and CDR2 YSLEER. Trimming took off 0 bases at V and 2 bases at J, with 17 bases between the two ends. CDR3 length: 18 amino acids. As DNA, the CDR3 is TGCGCCAGCAGCCAAGATAGGGGGGTGGCGACAGGCAATCAGCCCCAGCATTTT. Translation: CASSQDRGVATGNQPQHF.

This clonotype was counted only a few times. The chain has TRBV28 and TRBJ1-2, with D hard to call. The CDR3 loop spans 12 amino acids. Germline V CDR1 and CDR2: MDHEN, SYDVKM. Trimming left V 4 bases short and J 8 bases short, with 11 bases between. This chain's CDR3 is CASSSDYSGYTF. CDR3 sequence (DNA): TGTGCCAGCAGTTCCGACTACTCCGGCTACACCTTC.

CDR3 in DNA: TGTGCCATCAGTCGCGGGACAGGGAAGGCGGAGAGGGAAAAACTGTTTTTT. Translating gives CAISRGTGKAEREKLFF. This chain connects TRBV10-3 to TRBJ1-4; 9 nucleotides agree with TRBD1. CDR3 size: 17 residues. The V and J ends lost 5 bases and 8 bases, in that order; junction bases with no gene match: 15. Germline CDR1 and CDR2: ENHRY and SYGVKD.

The chain links TRBV7-9 to TRBJ1-3, with D possibly matching TRBD1 (6 bases). This CDR3 contains 15 residues. V was cut by 7 bases and J by 0 bases, with 13 bases left in between. CDR1 is SEHNR, CDR2 FQNEAQ, per germline (reference sequence). This CDR3 is CASTPTGISGNTIYF. Written as DNA, the CDR3 is TGTGCCAGCACCCCAACAGGGATCTCTGGAAACACCATATATTTT.

The V gene is TRBV18, the J gene TRBJ1-4; D call uncertain. CDR1 is KGHSH, CDR2 LQKENI, per germline. The CDR3 runs 14 residues. The V gene lost 0 bases and the J gene lost 10 bases, with 12 bases spanning the gap. The CDR3 protein is CASSPPARPGKLFF. The CDR3 nucleotides are TGTGCCAGCTCACCACCGGCAAGGCCCGGAAAACTGTTTTTT.

The genes are TRBV5-1 and TRBJ2-3; TRBD2 agrees at 8 bases. Unmatched junction bases numbered 7, after V lost 1 base and J lost 6 bases. From germline, CDR1 is SGHRS and CDR2 YFSETQ. The CDR3 consists of 15 residues. The CDR3 protein is CASSLSLAGSDTQYF. The CDR3 DNA is TGCGCCAGCAGCTTGAGCCTAGCGGGCTCCGATACGCAGTATTTT. Based on the CDR3 plus reference TRBV5-1 and TRBJ2-3, the full variable domain is KAGVTQTPRYLIKTRGQQVTLSCSPISGHRSVSWYQQTPGQGLQFLFEYFSETQRNKGNFPGRFSGRQFSNSRSEMNVSTLELGDSALYLCASSLSLAGSDTQYFGPGTRLTVL.

This clonotype was detected only a few times. V and J are TRBV7-2 and TRBJ1-1; D is perhaps TRBD1 (6 bases). V lost 2 bases, J lost 2 bases, and 9 bases lay in between. This CDR3 spans 14 amino acids. Germline CDR1 is SGHTA and CDR2 is FQGNSA. The CDR3 loop reads CASSLRTDNTEAFF. CDR3 DNA: TGTGCCAGCAGCTTAAGGACAGATAACACTGAAGCTTTCTTT.

The chain combines TRBV3-2 with TRBJ2-3; TRBD2 is the table's D call, not checked against the DNA. TRBV3-2 is designated a pseudogene. This CDR3 has 17 amino acids. The chain's CDR3 is CASSQGGEHFSTDTQYF. The CDR3 DNA is TGTGCCAGCAGCCAAGGGGGAGAGCATTTTAGCACAGATACGCAGTATTTT.

The chain joins TRBV15 to TRBJ2-5; 8 nucleotides match TRBD1. Germline values: CDR1 LNHNV, CDR2 YYDKDF (reference sequence). The CDR3 has 15 residues. V shed 3 bases, J shed 5 bases, and the junction held 8 bases outside the gene matches. As DNA, the CDR3 is TGTGCCACCAGCAGCGGACAGGGAGGTTGGGAGACCCAGTACTTC. It is translated as CATSSGQGGWETQYF.

This clonotype was counted a few times. The chain recombines TRBV19 with TRBJ2-3; D ambiguous. Trimming pared 7 bases from V and 2 bases from J, leaving 10 bases between. This CDR3 region has 13 residues. Germline lookup yields CDR1 LNHDA and CDR2 SQIVND (reference sequence). CDR3: CASKGIDTDTQYF. The CDR3 DNA sequence: TGTGCCAGTAAGGGAATTGACACAGATACGCAGTATTTT.

For the CDR3, the DNA is TGTGCCAGCAGGGACGGGACTTTGGGGTCAACCTACACCTTC. This sequence encodes CASRDGTLGSTYTF. The V gene is TRBV6-6, the J gene TRBJ1-2; a weak D match, TRBD1 (5 bases). Germline V lookup: CDR1 MNHNY, CDR2 SVGAGI (reference sequence). The ends were cut back, 6 bases at V and 10 bases at J, with 21 bases in the middle. CDR3 size: 14 residues.

The chain is built from TRBV19 and TRBJ1-1, with D tentatively TRBD1 (6 bases). The germline gives CDR1 LNHDA, CDR2 SQIVND (reference sequence). The CDR3 spans 15 residues. V was clipped by 5 bases and J by 2 bases, with 15 bases between them. The DNA of the CDR3 is TGTGCCAGTAGTCGACGGGACATACAAAACACTGAAGCTTTCTTT. This translates into CASSRRDIQNTEAFF.

This clonotype was seen repeatedly, ten times or more. CDR3 amino acids: CASTVAGGSGYQPQHF. The CDR3, as DNA: TGTGCCAGCACCGTGGCGGGGGGCAGTGGATATCAGCCCCAGCATTTT. The genes are TRBV5-6 and TRBJ1-5; tentatively, D is TRBD1 (6 bases). The germline V and J ends were trimmed by 6 bases and 5 bases, with 21 bases remaining between them. Germline V gene sequence: CDR1 SGHDT, CDR2 YYEEEE. This CDR3 spans 16 amino acids.

This clonotype has only a few counts. The genes are TRBV2 and TRBJ1-1; maybe TRBD1 (5 bases). Trimming removed 2 bases from V and 8 bases from J, with 6 bases in between. CDR3 length: 11 residues. The germline V gene encodes CDR1 SNHLY and CDR2 FYNNEI. The CDR3 sequence is CASSEKGEAFF. In DNA, the CDR3 is TGTGCCAGCAGTGAAAAGGGGGAAGCTTTCTTT.

The chain uses TRBV5-1 and TRBJ2-3; 8 bases match TRBD1. CDR3 length: 15 residues. Germline-derived CDR1 and CDR2 are SGHRS and YFSETQ. V shed 0 bases, J shed 5 bases, and the junction held 5 bases outside the gene matches. DNA for the CDR3: TGCGCCAGCAGCTTGGACAGGGGGTGGGAAGATACGCAGTATTTT. Residues: CASSLDRGWEDTQYF.

This clonotype was observed a handful of times. The genes are TRBV7-3 and TRBJ2-1; 8 positions match TRBD2. Looked up from germline, CDR1 is SGHTA and CDR2 is FQGTGA. V was clipped by 4 bases and J by 5 bases; unmatched bases: 10. This CDR3 spans 16 amino acids. The CDR3 here is CASSSRGRGAHNEQFF. In DNA form, the CDR3 reads TGTGCCAGCAGCTCCCGCGGGCGGGGGGCGCACAATGAGCAGTTCTTC.

The V and J genes are TRBV6-5 and TRBJ1-1; tentative D call: TRBD1 (5 bases). The CDR3 is 14 residues long. Germline loops: CDR1 MNHEY, CDR2 SVGAGI. The V end lost 0 bases, the J end lost 2 bases, and 7 bases lay between the germline ends. The CDR3 region is CASSYSRGNTEAFF. CDR3 DNA: TGTGCCAGCAGTTACTCGAGGGGAAACACTGAAGCTTTCTTT.

A few counts support this clonotype. The rearrangement uses TRBV20-1 and TRBJ1-1; the D is unclear. Germline V gene data show CDR1 as DFQATT and CDR2 as SNEGSKA (reference sequence). The V gene lost 1 base and the J gene lost 2 bases, with 11 bases spanning the gap. The CDR3 has 14 residues. CDR3 sequence (DNA): TGCAGTGCTAGAGTTGACCTATTCAACACTGAAGCTTTCTTT. Residues: CSARVDLFNTEAFF.

This clonotype was counted only a few times. The rearrangement uses TRBV5-1 and TRBJ2-7; D call uncertain. CDR1 is SGHRS and CDR2 is YFSETQ in the germline V gene. The V and J ends lost 1 base and 3 bases respectively, with 14 bases between them. The CDR3 totals 15 residues. CDR3 amino acids: CASSLPGSIFYEQYF. CDR3 bases: TGCGCCAGCAGCTTGCCGGGCAGCATCTTCTACGAGCAGTACTTC.

This clonotype was counted at least ten times. Here the CDR3 DNA reads TGCGCCAGCAGCAGACTCGGACAGGGGGCCTACGAGCAGTACTTC. Translated: CASSRLGQGAYEQYF. This rearrangement joins TRBV5-1 to TRBJ2-7, with TRBD1 identical over 10 bases. Germline V gene sequence: CDR1 SGHRS, CDR2 YFSETQ. This CDR3 comprises 15 residues. With V trimmed by 4 bases and J by 2 bases, 6 bases remained unmatched. Complete variable domain (other parts from reference TRBV5-1 and TRBJ2-7): KAGVTQTPRYLIKTRGQQVTLSCSPISGHRSVSWYQQTPGQGLQFLFEYFSETQRNKGNFPGRFSGRQFSNSRSEMNVSTLELGDSALYLCASSRLGQGAYEQYFGPGTRLTVT.

The chain recombines TRBV20-1 with TRBJ2-3; D is perhaps TRBD2 (7 bases). Trimming took 1 base from V and 5 from J, leaving 13 bases between them. Germline CDR1 is DFQATT and CDR2 is SNEGSKA (reference sequence). The CDR3 has 14 amino acids. CDR3 bases: TGCAGTGCTAGAGTGGGGGGGCCGCGAGATACGCAGTATTTT. It is translated as CSARVGGPRDTQYF.

This clonotype was found a few times. The chain has TRBV20-1 and TRBJ2-7; 9 bases fit TRBD1. The V gene end was trimmed by 5 bases and the J gene end by 2 bases; junction bases not matched to a gene: 7. Germline V gene lookup returns CDR1 DFQATT and CDR2 SNEGSKA (reference sequence). The CDR3 contains 14 residues. The CDR3 nucleotides are TGCAGTGCTGCGGGACGGACAGGGGCCTACGAGCAGTACTTC. The encoded protein is CSAAGRTGAYEQYF.

The chain is built from TRBV10-3 and TRBJ2-5, with 12 bases identical to TRBD2. The CDR3 is 14 residues long. CDR1 is ENHRY, CDR2 SYGVKD, per germline. Trimming at V came to 3 bases and at J to 10 bases, leaving 6 bases not matched to a gene. CDR3: CAISDELAGGIQYF. As DNA, the CDR3 is TGTGCCATCAGTGACGAACTAGCGGGGGGTATCCAGTACTTC.

A few counts support this clonotype. This chain uses TRBV10-3 with TRBJ2-5; 9 bases fit TRBD1. V dropped 6 bases and J dropped 2; count of bases not matched to a gene: 7. CDR3 length: 15 amino acids. Germline V lookup: CDR1 ENHRY, CDR2 SYGVKD. CDR3: CAISSGTGPQETQYF. As DNA, the CDR3 is TGTGCCATCAGCTCCGGGACAGGGCCTCAAGAGACCCAGTACTTC.

This clonotype was recorded a few times. The chain is built from TRBV4-3 and TRBJ1-5, with 8 bases fitting TRBD1. V shed 1 base, J shed 3 bases, and the junction held 5 bases outside the gene matches. This CDR3 is 16 amino acids long. Germline V gene sequence: CDR1 LGHNA, CDR2 YSLEER. CDR3 sequence (DNA): TGCGCCAGCAGCCAAGGCCCGGACAGGGTCAATCAGCCCCAGCATTTT. It translates to CASSQGPDRVNQPQHF.

This clonotype was counted a few times. This chain links TRBV5-1 with TRBJ1-1; 7 bases match TRBD1. Germline assignment: CDR1 SGHRS and CDR2 YFSETQ. The CDR3 has 15 residues. Trimming took 0 bases from V and 4 from J; bases not matched to a gene: 6. The CDR3 loop is CASSLGAGGPTEAFF. The CDR3 region has the DNA TGCGCCAGCAGCTTGGGTGCAGGGGGGCCCACTGAAGCTTTCTTT.

This clonotype showed up just a few times. The gene calls are TRBV20-1 and TRBJ2-3; 13 nucleotides align to TRBD2. Germline V gene lookup returns CDR1 DFQATT and CDR2 SNEGSKA (reference sequence). This CDR3 has 17 residues. V lost 1 base and J lost 0; bases outside the gene matches: 4. CDR3 sequence: CSARGWTSGGSTDTQYF. CDR3 DNA: TGCAGTGCTAGAGGGTGGACTAGCGGGGGAAGCACAGATACGCAGTATTTT.